This TCR beta chain was identified during a study of siplizumab effects on memory and regulatory T cells. The assay was immunoSEQ multiplex PCR, and TCRdb's table has in-frame clones only and misses some. Of nearly 95,000 clones in the sample, about 93% are singletons; the top ten hold roughly 0.3%. V lost 7 bases to trimming and J lost 1 base, with 12 bases between them. The CDR3 covers 14 residues. Germline V gene lookup returns CDR1 SNHLY and CDR2 FYNNEI. The sequenced sample consisted of non-Treg CD4+ T cells sorted from blood. This chain uses TRBV2 with TRBJ2-3, with a possible D match to TRBD2 (6 bases). The sequence derives from a human donor in good health. CDR3 protein: CASTRRGGTDTQYF. The CDR3, as DNA: TGTGCCAGCACGCGGCGGGGAGGCACAGATACGCAGTATTTT.